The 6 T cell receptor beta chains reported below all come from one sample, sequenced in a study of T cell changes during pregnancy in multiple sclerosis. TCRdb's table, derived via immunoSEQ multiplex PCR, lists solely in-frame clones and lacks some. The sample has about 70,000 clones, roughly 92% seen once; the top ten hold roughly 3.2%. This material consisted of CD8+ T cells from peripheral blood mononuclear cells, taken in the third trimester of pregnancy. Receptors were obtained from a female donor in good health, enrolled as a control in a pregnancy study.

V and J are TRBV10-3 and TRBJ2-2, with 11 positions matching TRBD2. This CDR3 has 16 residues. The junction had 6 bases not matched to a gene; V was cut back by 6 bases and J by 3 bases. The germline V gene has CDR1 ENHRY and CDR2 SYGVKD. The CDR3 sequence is CAIRAEGLADTGELFF. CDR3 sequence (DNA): TGTGCCATCAGGGCCGAGGGACTAGCGGACACCGGGGAGCTGTTTTTT.

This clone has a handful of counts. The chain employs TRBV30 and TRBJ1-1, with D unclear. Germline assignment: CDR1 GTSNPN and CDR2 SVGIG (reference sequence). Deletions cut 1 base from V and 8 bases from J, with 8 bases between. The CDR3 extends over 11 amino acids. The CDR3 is CAWSGGLEAFF. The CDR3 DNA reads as TGTGCCTGGAGTGGAGGACTAGAAGCTTTCTTT.

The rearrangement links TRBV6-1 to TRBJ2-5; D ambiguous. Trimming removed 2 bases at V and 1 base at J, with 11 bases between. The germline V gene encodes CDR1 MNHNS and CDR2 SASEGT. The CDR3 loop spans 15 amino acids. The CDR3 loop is CASSEFEDFQETQYF. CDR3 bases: TGTGCCAGCAGTGAATTTGAGGATTTCCAAGAGACCCAGTACTTC.

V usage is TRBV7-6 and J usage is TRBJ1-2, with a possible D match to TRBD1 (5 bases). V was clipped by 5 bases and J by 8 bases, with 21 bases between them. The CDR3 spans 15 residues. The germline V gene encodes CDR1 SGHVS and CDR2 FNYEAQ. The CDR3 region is CASSTNAGRVGGYTF. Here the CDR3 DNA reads TGTGCCAGCAGCACGAACGCAGGGAGGGTGGGAGGCTACACCTTC.

CDR3: CASSLGTGQETQYF. CDR3 bases: TGTGCCAGCTCACTTGGGACAGGGCAAGAGACCCAGTACTTC. The chain recombines TRBV18 with TRBJ2-5; 9 bases line up with TRBD1. Germline lookup yields CDR1 KGHSH and CDR2 LQKENI. The CDR3 extends over 14 amino acids. V lost 4 bases, J lost 2 bases, and 2 bases stayed unmatched.

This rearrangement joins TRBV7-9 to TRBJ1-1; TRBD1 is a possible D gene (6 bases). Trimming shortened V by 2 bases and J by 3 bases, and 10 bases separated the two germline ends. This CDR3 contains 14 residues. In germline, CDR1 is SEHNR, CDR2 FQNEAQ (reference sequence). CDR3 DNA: TGTGCCAGCAGCTTACAGGGGCTGGACACTGAAGCTTTCTTT. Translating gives CASSLQGLDTEAFF.